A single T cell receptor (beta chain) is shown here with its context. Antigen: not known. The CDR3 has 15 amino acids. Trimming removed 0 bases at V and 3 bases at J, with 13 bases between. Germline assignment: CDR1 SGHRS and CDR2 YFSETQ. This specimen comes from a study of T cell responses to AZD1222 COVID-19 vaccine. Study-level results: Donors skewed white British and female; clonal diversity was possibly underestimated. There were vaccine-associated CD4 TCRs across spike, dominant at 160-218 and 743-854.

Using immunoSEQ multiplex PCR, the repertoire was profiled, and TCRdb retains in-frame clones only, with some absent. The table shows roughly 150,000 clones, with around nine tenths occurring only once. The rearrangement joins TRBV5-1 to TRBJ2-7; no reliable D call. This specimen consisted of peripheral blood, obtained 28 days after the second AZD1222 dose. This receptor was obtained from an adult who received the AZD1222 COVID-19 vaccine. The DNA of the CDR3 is TGCGCCAGCAGCTTGGACAGTCCCGCCGGCTACGAGCAGTACTTC. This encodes CASSLDSPAGYEQYF.